Listed here are 17 T cell receptor beta chains from one sample, sequenced in a study of cytomegalovirus exposure and HLA in healthy donors. With 60 Vbeta and 13 Jbeta primers, the PCR was carried out. Some clones are missing from TCRdb's copy, which holds only in-frame ones; the method was immunoSEQ multiplex PCR. Here the sample spans under 250,000 clones, approximately 85% being singletons. Sequenced sample: PBMCs. The receptors here all came from a woman aged 50 to 60 in good health and CMV-seronegative.

The genes are TRBV19 and TRBJ1-5, with D possibly being TRBD1 (5 bases). V was cut by 4 bases and J by 2 bases, with 12 bases left in between. This CDR3 is 15 amino acids long. Germline loops: CDR1 LNHDA, CDR2 SQIVND (reference sequence). The CDR3 bases are TGTGCCAGTAGTAATGTCAGGGTAGGCAATCAGCCCCAGCATTTT. Translation gives CASSNVRVGNQPQHF.

The rearrangement uses TRBV28 and TRBJ2-5; 13 bases align to TRBD2. Trimming took 4 bases from V and 5 from J; bases not matched to a gene: 7. The length of the CDR3 is 16 residues. Germline V gene lookup returns CDR1 MDHEN and CDR2 SYDVKM. CDR3 sequence reads: CASSSPLAGGLETQYF. The CDR3 nucleotides read TGTGCCAGCAGTTCCCCACTAGCGGGGGGGCTGGAGACCCAGTACTTC.

In this sample, this clone turned up once. V is TRBV6-5 and J is TRBJ2-5; 9 bases match TRBD2. In germline, CDR1 is MNHEY, CDR2 SVGAGI. V shed 6 bases, J shed 5 bases, and the junction held 7 bases outside the gene matches. CDR3 size: 14 residues. CDR3 nucleotides: TGTGCCAGCAGCATTAGCGGGAGCAGGGAGACCCAGTACTTC. Encoded protein: CASSISGSRETQYF.

This clone showed up just a few times. The CDR3 DNA sequence: TGTGCCAGCAGTGCTAGCGGGAAGACAGATACGCAGTATTTT. It yields the protein CASSASGKTDTQYF. The chain employs TRBV25-1 and TRBJ2-3, with TRBD2 identical over 9 bases. Germline V gene sequence: CDR1 MGHDK, CDR2 SYGVNS. Unmatched junction bases numbered 2, after V lost 4 bases and J lost 3 bases. CDR3 length: 14 residues.

This chain links TRBV6-5 with TRBJ1-1; maybe TRBD1 (5 bases). The length of the CDR3 is 15 residues. Per germline, CDR1 MNHEY and CDR2 SVGAGI. Trimming removed 6 bases at V and 4 bases at J, with 18 bases between. DNA of the CDR3: TGTGCCAGCAGCCCCATTGTTGGGGGGGGCACTGAAGCTTTCTTT. Its protein is CASSPIVGGGTEAFF.

The chain couples TRBV28 to TRBJ1-1; TRBD1 aligns across 9 bases. The germline V gene has CDR1 MDHEN and CDR2 SYDVKM. The CDR3 loop spans 14 amino acids. The V gene end was trimmed by 8 bases and the J gene end by 3 bases; junction bases not matched to a gene: 7. CDR3 sequence (DNA): TGTGCCAGCTCCACGACAGGGGGGGACACTGAAGCTTTCTTT. It translates to CASSTTGGDTEAFF.

This chain uses TRBV4-1 with TRBJ2-3; D remains unclear. Trimming stripped 2 bases from V and 3 bases from J, with 15 bases between. The CDR3 loop spans 16 amino acids. Germline V lookup: CDR1 MGHRA, CDR2 YSYEKL. CDR3 sequence (DNA): TGCGCCAGCAGCCAATCCTCATCTGTTCGGACAGATACGCAGTATTTT. It translates to CASSQSSSVRTDTQYF.

The chain carries TRBV28 and TRBJ2-7, with 8 positions matching TRBD2. CDR1 is MDHEN and CDR2 is SYDVKM in the germline V gene. V lost 6 bases to trimming and J lost 4 bases; unmatched junction nucleotides: 11. The CDR3 has 15 amino acids. CDR3 nucleotide sequence: TGTGCCAGCAGCCCCGGGGGGACTAGGGCATACGAGCAGTACTTC. This codes for CASSPGGTRAYEQYF.

This clone was seen more than once but under ten times. The chain has TRBV6-5 and TRBJ2-7; 11 positions agree with TRBD1. The CDR3 consists of 15 residues. Germline-derived CDR1 and CDR2 are MNHEY and SVGAGI. V shed 1 base, J shed 3 bases, and the junction held 2 bases outside the gene matches. DNA for the CDR3: TGTGCCAGCAGTTACTATGGGACAGGGGGCTACGAGCAGTACTTC. It codes for CASSYYGTGGYEQYF.

V gene TRBV30 combines with J gene TRBJ2-1; the match to TRBD2 covers 9 bases. The V segment lost 0 bases and the J segment 8 bases; nucleotides outside the gene matches: 11. The CDR3 has 16 residues. Germline V lookup: CDR1 GTSNPN, CDR2 SVGIG (reference sequence). The CDR3 nucleotides are TGTGCCTGGAGTGTAGGTGTTAGCGGGAGTAAGGATGAGCAGTTCTTC. This sequence encodes CAWSVGVSGSKDEQFF. Combining the CDR3 with reference TRBV30 and TRBJ2-1 gives the whole variable domain SQTIHQWPATLVQPVGSPLSLECTVEGTSNPNLYWYRQAAGRGLQLLFYSVGIGQISSEVPQNLSASRPQDRQFILSSKKLLLSDSGFYLCAWSVGVSGSKDEQFFGPGTRLTVL.

This clone has more than one count but fewer than ten. The chain joins TRBV28 to TRBJ1-3, with TRBD1 as a possible D gene (6 bases). Germline CDR1 reads MDHEN; CDR2 reads SYDVKM. V lost 7 bases and J 4 bases, leaving 11 bases between the germline ends. This CDR3 has 13 residues. The CDR3 protein is CASILGGGNTIYF. The DNA for the CDR3 is TGTGCCAGCATCCTAGGGGGAGGAAACACCATATATTTT. The full variable domain, with the rest looked up from reference TRBV28 and TRBJ1-3, is DVKVTQSSRYLVKRTGEKVFLECVQDMDHENMFWYRQDPGLGLRLIYFSYDVKMKEKGDIPEGYSVSREKKERFSLILESASTNQTSMYLCASILGGGNTIYFGEGSWLTVV.

This chain connects TRBV10-1 to TRBJ2-3; weak D call: TRBD2 (5 bases). Germline V gene lookup returns CDR1 WNHNN and CDR2 SYGVQD (reference sequence). Trimming took 2 bases from V and 6 from J, leaving 9 bases between them. The CDR3 spans 13 residues. CDR3 sequence (DNA): TGCGCCAGCAGTGAGGCGAAGCGGGATACGCAGTATTTT. Amino acids: CASSEAKRDTQYF.

This clone has just a few counts. Sequence at one end of the junction differs from germline and may be a read error. This chain joins TRBV5-6 and TRBJ1-1, with D hard to call. Germline V gene data show CDR1 as SGHDT and CDR2 as YYEEEE. The length of the CDR3 is 13 residues. The CDR3 protein is CASSLVFEAVIVF. The CDR3 bases are TGTGCCAGCAGCTTAGTCTTCGAGGCAGTCATCGTCTTT.

The chain recombines TRBV11-2 with TRBJ2-3; 16 bases agree with TRBD2. Looked up from germline, CDR1 is SGHAT and CDR2 is FQNNGV. CDR3 length equals 16 residues. With 4 bases clipped from V and 3 bases from J, the junction kept 1 base outside the gene matches. The CDR3 nucleotides read TGTGCCAGCAGCTCGGGACTAGCGGGAGGGACAGATACGCAGTATTTT. It specifies CASSSGLAGGTDTQYF.

This chain uses TRBV28 with TRBJ2-5, with 11 bases that match TRBD2. CDR3 size: 14 residues. V lost 5 bases and J lost 4; bases outside the gene matches: 3. Germline V CDR1 and CDR2: MDHEN, SYDVKM. The CDR3, as DNA: TGTGCCAGCAGTCCTGGACTAGCGGGAGAGACCCAGTACTTC. This translates into CASSPGLAGETQYF.

The chain has TRBV7-2 and TRBJ1-4, with 10 bases fitting TRBD1. The CDR3 contains 13 residues. Germline values: CDR1 SGHTA, CDR2 FQGNSA. The J segment lost 7 bases and the V segment lost 7 bases, leaving 3 bases of the junction unmatched. The CDR3 is CASTRDRGEKLFF. CDR3 coding DNA: TGTGCCAGCACCCGGGACAGGGGTGAAAAACTGTTTTTT.

V and J are TRBV18 and TRBJ2-1, with 8 bases aligning to TRBD2. V was pared by 4 bases and J by 6 bases, with 14 bases of the junction left unmatched. The V gene's germline CDR1 is KGHSH and CDR2 LQKENI. The CDR3 runs to 17 residues. CDR3 DNA: TGTGCCAGCTCACGGTCGGGAGGGAATCTTTTTCTCAATGAGCAGTTCTTC. Translation gives CASSRSGGNLFLNEQFF. Based on the CDR3 plus reference TRBV18 and TRBJ2-1, the full variable domain is NAGVMQNPRHLVRRRGQEARLRCSPMKGHSHVYWYRQLPEEGLKFMVYLQKENIIDESGMPKERFSAEFPKEGPSILRIQQVVRGDSAAYFCASSRSGGNLFLNEQFFGPGTRLTVL.